Here is one TCR beta chain with its context. The sample belongs to a study of regulatory T cells in long-lasting Graves disease. Time point given: newly diagnosed GD, antithyroid drugs for less than 3 months. PBMC-extracted RNA yielded the TCR library. Combining iRepertoire HTBI primers with Arm-PCR of CDR3 regions, the authors built TCR beta libraries. Via MiXCR, TCRdb re-called the multiplex PCR reads, giving one row per CDR3 protein. This sample has 400,000 to 550,000 distinct CDR3 sequences, with about 15% found just once. These same data were also listed under a study on T cells in Graves' hyperthyroidism and ophthalmopathy. From that report: The study defined stable Graves' hyperthyroidism as no ophthalmopathy progression within 18 months.

Material: peripheral blood mononuclear cells (PBMCs), obtained at new diagnosis, from a patient treated with antithyroid drugs. This TCR was sampled from a woman in her 30s with Graves disease.

The CDR3 DNA reads TGTGCCAGTAGTACCTCTGGGGCCAACGTCCTGACTTTC. Its translation is CASSTSGANVLTF. The V gene is TRBV19, the J gene TRBJ2-6; D is uncertain. Germline CDR1 reads LNHDA; CDR2 reads SQIVND (reference sequence). The CDR3 contains 13 residues. V was shortened by 4 bases and J by 0 bases, with 1 base between the two germline ends.